The subject of this entry is one T cell receptor beta chain. This clone has only one observation. What antigen it recognizes has not been identified. Base qualities are not recorded, but no much larger clone differs from it by a single base. Collaborating institutions collected whole blood in K2EDTA tubes following their own protocols. Collaborator samples were shipped for TCRbeta analysis as frozen whole blood, isolated PBMCs, or DNA extracted from either sample type. The immunoSEQ Assay, a bias-controlled multiplex PCR, was used to amplify TCRbeta CDR3 regions from genomic DNA. The paper's data handling went like this. The number of nucleated cells in each sample was estimated from the amplification of reference gene primers within the assay. Sequence reads were collapsed and filtered to measure the absolute abundance of every unique TCRbeta CDR3 rearrangement. For each sample, productive Simpson clonality was calculated as the square root of Simpson's diversity index across productive rearrangements. TCRdb provides this immuneACCESS table in a form limited to in-frame rearrangements. Some clones are lacking; in checked studies, under half of them reflect an unresolved V gene, and why the rest are absent is not known. V, J and clone size reflect that table, while D and trimming were determined from the DNA. This sample has 120,000 to 150,000 clones in its table, and around 90% of those were observed once. 11% of the sample lies in the top ten.

This sample is drawn from a study of blood T cell repertoires in COVID-19 (dated by TCRdb to the early 2020s). For the study in its entirety: Samples covering the acute and convalescent phases of COVID-19 were provided by collaborators in the United States, Italy and Spain. The material from the prospective study consisted of cDNA or gDNA derived from T cells, B-cell-depleted T cells, or PBMCs. Subjects who had been exposed to COVID-19, were actively infected with it, or had recovered from it provided the deeply sampled blood TCRbeta repertoires that made up the dataset. The repertoires were released in a freely available public database meant as a resource for research on the immune response to SARS-CoV-2. Samples came from the ongoing ImmuneRACE study (first 160 participants) plus 1,254 subjects from 6 global collaborators. Nearly every sample came with metadata listing a de-identified subject ID, COVID-19 status, age in years and sex. HLA class I and class II types, where available, came from metadata supplied by the sample provider rather than from assay-based typing. What the study reported, not specific to this receptor: Clinical and demographic metadata were provided uncurated, with the amount varying by source and participant.

This receptor was identified in a woman at least 80 years old with acute or convalescent COVID-19. The sample comprised peripheral blood.

Read as DNA, the sequence is TGTGCCATCAGTCGGGACAGAGGGGGGACTGAAGCTTTCTTT. Its translation reads: CAISRDRGGTEAFF. This chain joins TRBV10-3 to TRBJ1-1, with 7 bases in between that match TRBD1. From cysteine to phenylalanine, the CDR3 is 14 amino acids long. Left in the record is the CDR3 DNA by itself, 42 bases read in frame from the first base. The junction shows trimming of 5 bases on V and 5 bases on J, and the gene matches do not reach 8 bases of it. CDR1 and CDR2, per the germline V gene, are ENHRY and SYGVKD.